Reported below is one T cell receptor beta chain. Germline lookup yields CDR1 SGHVS and CDR2 FNYEAQ. Trimming removed 2 bases from V and 2 bases from J; junction bases left unmatched: 4. This CDR3 is built from 16 residues. The entry originates in a study of blood T cell repertoires in COVID-19. Study at large: From T cells, B-cell-depleted T cells, or PBMCs came the material, which was cDNA or gDNA.

The method was immunoSEQ multiplex PCR; TCRdb's version includes in-frame clones alone and lacks a portion of them. The profile shows under 100,000 clones, approximately 88% of them singletons. Seattle's enrolled individuals joined amid active infection and were then monitored longitudinally. The TCR sequence derives from a man between 60 and 70 years old with COVID-19, enrolled during active disease. The material sequenced was peripheral blood. This rearrangement joins TRBV7-6 to TRBJ2-7, with TRBD2 matching 12 bases. Written as DNA, the CDR3 is TGTGCCAGCAGCTTAACGACTAGCGGGAGCACCTACGAGCAGTACTTC. This codes for CASSLTTSGSTYEQYF.